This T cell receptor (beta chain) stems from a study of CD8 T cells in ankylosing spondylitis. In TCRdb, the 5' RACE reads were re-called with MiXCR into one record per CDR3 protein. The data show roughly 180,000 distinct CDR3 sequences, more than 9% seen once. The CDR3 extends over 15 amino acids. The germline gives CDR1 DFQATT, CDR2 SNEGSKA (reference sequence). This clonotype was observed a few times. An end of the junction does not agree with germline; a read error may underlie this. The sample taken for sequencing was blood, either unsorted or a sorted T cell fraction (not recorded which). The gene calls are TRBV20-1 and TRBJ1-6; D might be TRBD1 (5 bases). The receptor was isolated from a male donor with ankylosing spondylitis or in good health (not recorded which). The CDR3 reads CSAKQDNSHNSPLHF. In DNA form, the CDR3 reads TGCAGTGCGAAACAGGACAACTCCCATAATTCACCCCTCCACTTT.